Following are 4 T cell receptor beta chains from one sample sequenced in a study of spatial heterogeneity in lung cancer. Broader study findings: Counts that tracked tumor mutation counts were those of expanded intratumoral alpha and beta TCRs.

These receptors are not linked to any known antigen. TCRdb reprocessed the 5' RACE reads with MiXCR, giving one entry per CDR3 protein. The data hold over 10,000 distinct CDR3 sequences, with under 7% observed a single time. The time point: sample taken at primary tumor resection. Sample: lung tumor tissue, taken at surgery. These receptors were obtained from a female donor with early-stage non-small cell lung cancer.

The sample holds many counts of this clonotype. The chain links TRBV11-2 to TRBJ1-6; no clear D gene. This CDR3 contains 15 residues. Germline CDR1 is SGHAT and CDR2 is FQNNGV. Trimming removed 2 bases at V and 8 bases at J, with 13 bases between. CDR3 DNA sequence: TGTGCCAGCAGCTTAAATGCCCTCCAGGATTCACCCCTCCACTTT. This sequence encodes CASSLNALQDSPLHF.

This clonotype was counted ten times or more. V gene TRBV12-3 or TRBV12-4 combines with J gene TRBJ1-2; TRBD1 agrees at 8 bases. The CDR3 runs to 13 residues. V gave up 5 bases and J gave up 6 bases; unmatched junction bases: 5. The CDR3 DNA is TGTGCCAGCAGTCCCTGGACAGGGCATGGCTACACCTTC. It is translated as CASSPWTGHGYTF.

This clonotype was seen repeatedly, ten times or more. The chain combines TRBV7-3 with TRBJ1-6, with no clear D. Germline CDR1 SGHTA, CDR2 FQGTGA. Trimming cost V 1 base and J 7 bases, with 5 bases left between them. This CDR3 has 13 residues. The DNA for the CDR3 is TGTGCCAGCAGCTTAAGCCCCAATTCACCCCTCCACTTT. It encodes CASSLSPNSPLHF. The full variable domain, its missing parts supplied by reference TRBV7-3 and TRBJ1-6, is GAGVSQTPSNKVTEKGKYVELRCDPISGHTALYWYRQSLGQGPEFLIYFQGTGAADDSGLPNDRFFAVRPEGSVSTLKIQRTERGDSAVYLCASSLSPNSPLHFGNGTRLTVT.

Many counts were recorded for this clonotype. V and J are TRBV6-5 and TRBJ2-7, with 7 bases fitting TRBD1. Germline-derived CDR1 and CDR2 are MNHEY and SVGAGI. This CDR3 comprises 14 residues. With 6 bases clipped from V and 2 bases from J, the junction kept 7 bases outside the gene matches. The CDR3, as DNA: TGTGCCAGCAGCAACAGGGGTCCCGCCTACGAGCAGTACTTC. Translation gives CASSNRGPAYEQYF.